These 8 T cell receptor beta chains originate from one sample sequenced in a study of blood T cell repertoires in COVID-19. Sequencing used immunoSEQ multiplex PCR; TCRdb keeps in-frame clones, though not all of them. The data hold some 280,000 clones, with 85% observed a single time. Material for sequencing was peripheral blood. Receptor source: a woman between 45 and 60 years old with active or convalescent COVID-19.

V usage is TRBV5-1 and J usage is TRBJ2-3; 8 nucleotides align to TRBD1. V was pared by 4 bases and J by 4 bases, with 8 bases of the junction left unmatched. Germline-derived CDR1 and CDR2 are SGHRS and YFSETQ. The CDR3 runs to 15 residues. The CDR3 DNA sequence: TGCGCCAGCAGCACCGGACAGGGTATCCCAGATACGCAGTATTTT. Its protein is CASSTGQGIPDTQYF.

J is TRBJ2-7 and V is TRBV27; the D gene is possibly TRBD2 (6 bases). The CDR3 spans 14 residues. Between the trimmed V and J ends, which lost 8 bases and 4 bases, there was a span of 18 bases. Per germline, CDR1 MNHEY and CDR2 SMNVEV (reference sequence). The DNA for the CDR3 is TGTGCCAGCCACGGGAGAGGGCCGGGGTACGAGCAGTACTTC. It encodes CASHGRGPGYEQYF.

J is TRBJ1-2 and V is TRBV28; D gene ambiguous. Looked up from germline, CDR1 is MDHEN and CDR2 is SYDVKM. The CDR3 sequence is 17 residues long. With 6 bases removed from V and 1 base from J, the gap between germline ends came to 21 bases. The CDR3 spells CASSPAGYSLINYGYTF. In DNA form, the CDR3 reads TGTGCCAGCAGCCCCGCTGGGTACAGTCTTATTAACTATGGCTACACCTTC.

The chain combines TRBV19 with TRBJ1-2, with D possibly matching TRBD1 (5 bases). Deletions cut 2 bases from V and 2 bases from J, with 6 bases between. The CDR3 runs 13 residues. Germline assignment: CDR1 LNHDA and CDR2 SQIVND (reference sequence). The CDR3, as DNA: TGTGCCAGTAGTATAACAGGCAACTATGGCTACACCTTC. Protein product: CASSITGNYGYTF.

The DNA for the CDR3 is TGTGCCAGCAGTCCACCTCTACGCACAGATACGCAGTATTTT. Protein: CASSPPLRTDTQYF. The chain has TRBV28 and TRBJ2-3, with unresolved D. CDR1 is MDHEN, CDR2 SYDVKM, per germline. V was shortened by 5 bases and J by 1 base, with 10 bases between the two germline ends. The CDR3 runs 14 residues.

Concerning this clone itself: An end of the junction does not agree with germline; a read error may underlie this. The rearrangement uses TRBV20-1 and TRBJ1-1; D is perhaps TRBD1 (5 bases). The CDR3 totals 11 residues. Germline values: CDR1 DFQATT, CDR2 SNEGSKA (reference sequence). CDR3 sequence reads: CSAGRGDKMGF. The CDR3 coding sequence is TGCAGTGCTGGACGGGGGGATAAAATGGGATTT.

This clone was recorded a few times. The chain joins TRBV6-5 to TRBJ1-5, with D possibly being TRBD1 (6 bases). The germline V and J ends were trimmed by 6 bases and 7 bases, with 16 bases remaining between them. Germline CDR1 and CDR2: MNHEY and SVGAGI. CDR3 length equals 14 residues. The CDR3 DNA follows: TGTGCCAGCAGGGGGGGGGCAGGACGGCAGCCCCAGCATTTT. This encodes CASRGGAGRQPQHF.

This chain links TRBV5-1 with TRBJ2-4; TRBD2 might be the D (6 bases). Trimming removed 3 bases from V and 2 bases from J, with 12 bases in between. CDR1 and CDR2 (germline): SGHRS, YFSETQ. CDR3 length equals 15 residues. CDR3 sequence reads: CASSWRGETKNIQYF. DNA for the CDR3: TGCGCCAGCAGCTGGCGGGGAGAGACCAAAAACATTCAGTACTTC.